A selection of T cell receptor beta chains follows, all from one sample in a study of CD8+ T cells in alopecia areata. Generated by immunoSEQ multiplex PCR, the TCRdb table keeps only in-frame clones and is missing some. The table lists around 210,000 clones, about three fifths of them singletons, with roughly 4.2% in the top ten. Material: CD4+ T cells sorted from blood, obtained at week 4, from a patient treated with tofacitinib. These receptors all stem from a human donor with alopecia areata. CDR3s leave out the opening cysteine and the closing phenylalanine or tryptophan. A D gene is named only where the DNA matches it firmly. Clone size, where shown, is once, few, many, or a class for clones that have expanded.

J gene: TRBJ1-2
V gene: TRBV2
D gene: TRBD1
clone size: .
CDR3 protein: ASSGQGRTYGYT

J gene: TRBJ2-1
V gene: TRBV27
D gene: TRBD1
clone size: .
CDR3 protein: ASRKVGDRPYNEQF

J gene: TRBJ1-1
V gene: TRBV2
D gene: .
clone size: .
CDR3 protein: ASGREDTEAF

J gene: TRBJ2-1
V gene: TRBV6-1
D gene: .
clone size: .
CDR3 protein: ASSALGGKGNYNEQF

J gene: TRBJ2-5
V gene: TRBV5-1
D gene: .
clone size: .
CDR3 protein: ASSLQGTYQETQY

J gene: TRBJ1-3
V gene: TRBV25-1
D gene: .
clone size: few
CDR3 protein: ASRGAGTSGNTIY

J gene: TRBJ2-7
V gene: TRBV4-3
D gene: TRBD2
clone size: .
CDR3 protein: ASSQVGRDSKQY

J gene: TRBJ2-5
V gene: TRBV7-8
D gene: .
clone size: .
CDR3 protein: ASSLEKGRVETQY

J gene: TRBJ2-1
V gene: TRBV2
D gene: .
clone size: .
CDR3 protein: ASSQTNNEQF

J gene: TRBJ1-6
V gene: TRBV29-1
D gene: .
clone size: .
CDR3 protein: SVGTGKNSPLH

J gene: TRBJ1-2
V gene: TRBV4-2
D gene: .
clone size: .
CDR3 protein: ASSQDSGTQSLYGYT

J gene: TRBJ1-5
V gene: TRBV2
D gene: .
clone size: .
CDR3 protein: ASSEGSISNQPQH

J gene: TRBJ2-7
V gene: TRBV5-6
D gene: .
clone size: .
CDR3 protein: ASSLRGSYEQY

J gene: TRBJ2-3
V gene: TRBV2
D gene: TRBD2
clone size: .
CDR3 protein: ASSVGSGGATLQY

J gene: TRBJ2-3
V gene: TRBV7-2
D gene: .
clone size: few
CDR3 protein: ASSLAGVGSTDTQY

J gene: TRBJ1-1
V gene: TRBV6-5
D gene: .
clone size: .
CDR3 protein: ASSYLQGTEAF

J gene: TRBJ1-1
V gene: TRBV29-1
D gene: .
clone size: .
CDR3 protein: SVALGVDTEAF

J gene: TRBJ2-3
V gene: TRBV9
D gene: .
clone size: .
CDR3 protein: ASSVHPSTDTQY

J gene: TRBJ2-7
V gene: TRBV5-6
D gene: .
clone size: .
CDR3 protein: ASSLAFGQGTYEQY

J gene: TRBJ2-2
V gene: TRBV30
D gene: .
clone size: .
CDR3 protein: AWSPGPTGELF

J gene: TRBJ2-3
V gene: TRBV7-2
D gene: .
clone size: .
CDR3 protein: ASSSHTDTQY

J gene: TRBJ1-1
V gene: TRBV15
D gene: .
clone size: .
CDR3 protein: ATSRDQTEAF

J gene: TRBJ2-7
V gene: TRBV7-9
D gene: TRBD1
clone size: .
CDR3 protein: ASSFRTGNYEQY

J gene: TRBJ2-1
V gene: TRBV27
D gene: .
clone size: few
CDR3 protein: ASSLFLDGEQF

J gene: TRBJ2-5
V gene: TRBV5-6
D gene: .
clone size: once
CDR3 protein: ASTSLGGAKETQY

J gene: TRBJ1-2
V gene: TRBV10-3
D gene: .
clone size: .
CDR3 protein: AISEEGRHGYT

J gene: TRBJ2-7
V gene: TRBV4-1
D gene: .
clone size: few
CDR3 protein: ASSQDLSEQY

J gene: TRBJ1-4
V gene: TRBV5-1
D gene: TRBD1
clone size: .
CDR3 protein: ASKTTGATNEKLF

J gene: TRBJ2-7
V gene: TRBV20-1
D gene: .
clone size: .
CDR3 protein: SAIRRYEQY

J gene: TRBJ1-6
V gene: TRBV4-2
D gene: .
clone size: .
CDR3 protein: ASSQLDLPGSSPLH

J gene: TRBJ1-4
V gene: TRBV9
D gene: .
clone size: once
CDR3 protein: ASSSQANEKLF

J gene: TRBJ1-1
V gene: TRBV19
D gene: .
clone size: .
CDR3 protein: ASTPRQVGGAF

J gene: TRBJ1-6
V gene: TRBV29-1
D gene: TRBD1
clone size: .
CDR3 protein: SGAPRDRSYNSPLH

J gene: TRBJ2-3
V gene: TRBV7-7
D gene: .
clone size: once
CDR3 protein: ASSLDRDLTQY

J gene: TRBJ1-2
V gene: TRBV5-1
D gene: TRBD1
clone size: .
CDR3 protein: ASSLRTGDGYT

J gene: TRBJ2-3
V gene: TRBV7-2
D gene: .
clone size: .
CDR3 protein: ASSLVGDTQY

J gene: TRBJ2-5
V gene: TRBV11-1
D gene: .
clone size: .
CDR3 protein: ASSSGTVPQETQY

J gene: TRBJ1-4
V gene: TRBV27
D gene: TRBD1
clone size: few
CDR3 protein: ASSHRGTNEKLF

J gene: TRBJ1-1
V gene: TRBV9
D gene: .
clone size: .
CDR3 protein: ASSVGPLNTEAF

J gene: TRBJ2-7
V gene: TRBV30
D gene: .
clone size: .
CDR3 protein: AWSRSSWGEQY

J gene: TRBJ2-7
V gene: TRBV10-3
D gene: .
clone size: .
CDR3 protein: AISDSSYEQY

J gene: TRBJ2-1
V gene: TRBV6-5
D gene: .
clone size: .
CDR3 protein: ASRRTGASGAL